This T cell receptor (beta chain) was recovered during a study of T cell repertoires in cytomegalovirus infection. About the study: Epitope selection comprised recently identified HLA-C-restricted CMV epitopes and well-studied HLA-B-restricted CMV epitopes. Through public TCR beta signatures, both CMV infection and matching HLA type were indicated.

Germline CDR1 MNHEY, CDR2 SMNVEV (reference sequence). The CDR3 has 14 amino acids. Trimming left V 5 bases short and J 2 bases short, with 11 bases between. The study, taken as a whole, reports: Within the response measured ex vivo, HLA-C-restricted CMV-specific TCR beta clonotypes were dominant.

One entry per CDR3 protein results from TCRdb running MiXCR on the reads. The sample includes roughly 570,000 distinct CDR3 sequences, roughly 42% of them seen just once. This clonotype was observed a few times. Its antigen is not identified. The clonotype was recovered from a human donor in good health (CMV status not recorded). Some clones in this sample may be carry-over from other donors' samples. This specimen consisted of cultured PBMCs, obtained from culture after CMV antigen stimulation. This chain uses TRBV27 with TRBJ2-3, with unresolved D. CDR3 nucleotide sequence: TGTGCCAGCAGTCCACAACCACACACAGATACGCAGTATTTT. Translated: CASSPQPHTDTQYF.